This is a list of T cell receptor beta chains from one sample in a study of post-analysis software for immune sequencing data. TCRdb ran MiXCR on the PCR reads and lists one entry per CDR3 protein. This table holds roughly 670,000 distinct CDR3 sequences, approximately 59% found once. What was sequenced was blood. These receptors all come from a girl aged 2 to 9 with multiple sclerosis. The CDR3 runs from the conserved cysteine through the conserved F or W. A row's size may be missing; if present it is once, few, many or a size class.

TRBV7-2	TRBJ2-3	NA	CASSLAVGPRGPLDTQYF
TRBV29-1	TRBJ2-3	few	CSVEAGGPADTQYF
TRBV7-3	TRBJ2-5	few	CASSLRPGEGTQYF
TRBV3-1	TRBJ2-2	NA	CASSRGNAGELFF
TRBV29-1	TRBJ1-1	NA	CSVDPGGSAEAFF
TRBV15	TRBJ2-1	NA	CATSKGETSGVYEQFF
TRBV4-1	TRBJ2-3	NA	CASSHLGTGGGSGTQYF
TRBV12-3/TRBV12-4	TRBJ1-5	NA	CASSSIDGGNQPQHF
TRBV9	TRBJ2-7	NA	CASSLGPGADEQYF
TRBV12-3/TRBV12-4	TRBJ2-3	NA	CASRDSGDTQYF
TRBV20-1	TRBJ2-1	few	CSANRGRGVNEQFF
TRBV12-3/TRBV12-4	TRBJ2-1	NA	CASGRGPSSYNEQFF
TRBV14	TRBJ1-6	NA	CASSRGPGISPLHF
TRBV12-3/TRBV12-4	TRBJ2-3	NA	CASKISRVTDTQYF
TRBV29-1	TRBJ2-5	NA	CSVNPVGREETQYF
TRBV5-1	TRBJ2-5	NA	CASSWVGQQKTETQYF
TRBV6-1	TRBJ1-5	NA	CVSSQRGFNQPQHF
TRBV29-1	TRBJ2-3	few	CSVKGLAGGRPFPDTQYF
TRBV6-5	TRBJ2-4	few	CASSYSPRGAKNIQYF
TRBV20-1	TRBJ2-3	NA	CSARTGRDLTDTQYF
TRBV4-1	TRBJ2-5	once	CASSQGLLETQYF
TRBV11-3	TRBJ2-3	few	CASSQAPADTQYF
TRBV5-1	TRBJ1-4	NA	CASSQGQGVPEKLFF
TRBV29-1	TRBJ2-1	NA	CSVTPVARGRSSTYNEQFF
TRBV21-1	TRBJ1-1	NA	CASRTAVLKNTEAFF
TRBV5-6	TRBJ2-1	few	CASTTRGISYNEQFF